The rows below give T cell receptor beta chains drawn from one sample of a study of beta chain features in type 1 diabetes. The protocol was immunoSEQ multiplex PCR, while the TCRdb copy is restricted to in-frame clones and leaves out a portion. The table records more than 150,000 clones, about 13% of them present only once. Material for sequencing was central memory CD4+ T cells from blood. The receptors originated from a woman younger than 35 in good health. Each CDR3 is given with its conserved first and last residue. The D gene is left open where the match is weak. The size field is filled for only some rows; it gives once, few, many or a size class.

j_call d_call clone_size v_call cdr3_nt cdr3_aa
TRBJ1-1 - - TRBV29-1 TGCAGCGCAAGGCGGCAGAACACTGAAGCTTTCTTT CSARRQNTEAFF
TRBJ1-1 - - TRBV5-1 TGCGCCAGCAGCTTGCTGGGGCCTATAGACACTGAAGCTTTCTTT CASSLLGPIDTEAFF
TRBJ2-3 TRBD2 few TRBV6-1 TGTGCCAGCAGTGAAGCGGCTCTAGCGGGCGTTCTTAGCACAGATACGCAGTATTTT CASSEAALAGVLSTDTQYF
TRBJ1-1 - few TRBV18 TGTGCCAGCTCACCACCCCCCACAGGGAGGAACACTGAAGCTTTCTTT CASSPPPTGRNTEAFF
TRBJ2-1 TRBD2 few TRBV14 TGTGCCAGCAGCCCAGGGACTAGCGGGAGGGGATGGGGCTTCAATGAGCAGTTCTTC CASSPGTSGRGWGFNEQFF
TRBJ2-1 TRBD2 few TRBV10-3 TGTGCCATCAGAGGGACTAGCGGGACTAGGGAGCAGTTCTTC CAIRGTSGTREQFF
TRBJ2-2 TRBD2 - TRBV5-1 TGCGCCAGCAGCGGAGCTAGCGGTGCGAACACCGGGGAGCTGTTTTTT CASSGASGANTGELFF
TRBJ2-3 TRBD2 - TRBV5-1 TGCGCCAGCAGCTTGGAAGGTAGCGGGAGGACGAGGGCAGATACGCAGTATTTT CASSLEGSGRTRADTQYF
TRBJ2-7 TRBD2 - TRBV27 TGTGCCAGCAGTCCGGGGACGGGGGGAGCTGGGAGCTCCTACGAGCAGTACTTC CASSPGTGGAGSSYEQYF
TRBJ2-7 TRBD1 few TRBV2 TGTGCCAGCAACTTTGGGACAGGGAGCAACGAGCAGTACTTC CASNFGTGSNEQYF
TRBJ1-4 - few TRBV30 TGTGCCTGGAGTGGCAGGGTTTTTGCTAATGAAAAACTGTTTTTT CAWSGRVFANEKLFF
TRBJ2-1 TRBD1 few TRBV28 TGTGCCAGCAGTCCCCACAGGGGGGATAGTAATGAGCAGTTCTTC CASSPHRGDSNEQFF
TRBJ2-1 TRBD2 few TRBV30 TGTGCCTGGAGTGTACGGGGGACTAGCGGGAGAGTAACCTACAATGAGCAGTTCTTC CAWSVRGTSGRVTYNEQFF
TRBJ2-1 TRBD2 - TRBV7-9 TGTGCCAGCAGCTTCGCGGGAGGGCCGGGCAATGAGCAGTTCTTC CASSFAGGPGNEQFF
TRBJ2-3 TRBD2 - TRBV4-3 TGCGCCAGCAGCCAACGCGGGGGGGGGTACGCCACAGATACGCAGTATTTT CASSQRGGGYATDTQYF
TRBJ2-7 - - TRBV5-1 TGCGCCAGCAGCTCCCAGGGGCCTGATGAGCAGTACTTC CASSSQGPDEQYF
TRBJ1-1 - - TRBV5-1 TGCGCCAGCAGCTTGGATGGTGGGGTCAGGGGCACTGAAGCTTTCTTT CASSLDGGVRGTEAFF
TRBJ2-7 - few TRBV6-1 TGTGCCAGCAGCAAAACAGGGGGGGACGAGCAGTACTTC CASSKTGGDEQYF
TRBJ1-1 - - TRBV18 TGTGCCAGCTCAGAGGTTCTCATGAACACTGAAGCTTTCTTT CASSEVLMNTEAFF
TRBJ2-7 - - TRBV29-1 TGCAGCGTTGTTTTTCCCCAGGTGTGGGAGCAGTACTTC CSVVFPQVWEQYF
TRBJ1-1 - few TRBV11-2 TGTGCCAGCAGCTTAGTGGGCCCGTTGAACACTGAAGCTTTCTTT CASSLVGPLNTEAFF
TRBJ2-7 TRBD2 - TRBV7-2 TGTGCCAGCAGCTCCCGACTAGCGGCCAGCTCCTACGAGCAGTACTTC CASSSRLAASSYEQYF
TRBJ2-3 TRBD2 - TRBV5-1 TGCGCCAGCAGCTTCACCCTAGCGGGAGGGGAATCAGATACGCAGTATTTT CASSFTLAGGESDTQYF
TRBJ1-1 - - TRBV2 TGTGCCAGCACGCAGGGCGCCACTGAAGCTTTCTTT CASTQGATEAFF
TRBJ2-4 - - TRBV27 TGTGCCAGCAGTTCCGACCGGAGAAACATTCAGTACTTC CASSSDRRNIQYF
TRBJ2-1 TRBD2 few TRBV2 TGTGCCAGCAGCCAGGATAGCGGGAGTCCGACCGATGAGCAGTTCTTC CASSQDSGSPTDEQFF
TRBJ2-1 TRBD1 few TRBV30 TGTGCCTGCTTACAGGGGGCATCATACAATGAGCAGTTCTTC CACLQGASYNEQFF
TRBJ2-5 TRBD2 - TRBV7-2 TGTGCCAGCAGCTTATCACTCAGGGAGGGAGAGACCCAGTACTTC CASSLSLREGETQYF
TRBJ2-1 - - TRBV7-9 TGTGCCAGTCCTATGGCGGGCCCATACAATGAGCAGTTCTTC CASPMAGPYNEQFF
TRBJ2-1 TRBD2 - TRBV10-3 TGTGCCATCAGTAGACTAGCGGGAGGATCTACCTACAATGAGCAGTTCTTC CAISRLAGGSTYNEQFF
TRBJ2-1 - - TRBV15 TGTGCCACCAGCAGAGAACAGGTCTCCTACAATGAGCAGTTCTTC CATSREQVSYNEQFF
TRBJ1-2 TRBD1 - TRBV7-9 TGTGCCAGCAGCTTAAGGACAGGGAGCTATGGCTACACCTTC CASSLRTGSYGYTF
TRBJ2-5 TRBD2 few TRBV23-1 TGCGCCAGCAGTCAATCGAGGAGGGAGGGACAAGAGACCCAGTACTTC CASSQSRREGQETQYF
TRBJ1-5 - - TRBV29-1 TGCAGCGTTGCGCGGGGGGGGAGTAATCAGCCCCAGCATTTT CSVARGGSNQPQHF
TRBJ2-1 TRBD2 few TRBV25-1 TGTGCCAGCAGTGACAAGACTAGCGGGAAAGTCTACAATGAGCAGTTCTTC CASSDKTSGKVYNEQFF
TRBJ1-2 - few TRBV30 TGTGCCTGGAGTGTTACAGATAACTATGGCTACACCTTC CAWSVTDNYGYTF
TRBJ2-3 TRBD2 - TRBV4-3 TGCGCCAGCAGCCAAGTTAGCGGGAGGAGGACAGATACGCAGTATTTT CASSQVSGRRTDTQYF
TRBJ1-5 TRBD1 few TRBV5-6 TGTGCCAGCAGCTTTCTGGGACAGGGAGGGCCCCAGCATTTT CASSFLGQGGPQHF
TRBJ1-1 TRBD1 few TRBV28 TGTGCCAGCAGGACGACAGGGAAGTTCCTAGCTTTCTTT CASRTTGKFLAFF
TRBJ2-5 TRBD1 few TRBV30 TGTGCCTGGAGGACAGGGGGTCCGCGGACCCAGTACTTC CAWRTGGPRTQYF
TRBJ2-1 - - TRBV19 TGTGCCAGTAGTAGCCAGATTTACAATGAGCAGTTCTTC CASSSQIYNEQFF
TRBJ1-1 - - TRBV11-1 TGTGCCAGCAGCCCCCTGGGGTCGCACGGGGATATAGTGCTACCTGAAGCTTTCTTT CASSPLGSHGDIVLPEAFF
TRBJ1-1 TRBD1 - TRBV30 TGTGCCTGGATGGACAGGGGTCCCAGCACTGAAGCTTTCTTT CAWMDRGPSTEAFF
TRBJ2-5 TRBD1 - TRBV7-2 TGTGCCAGCAGCTTAGCAGGGACAGGGGTAGAGACCCAGTACTTC CASSLAGTGVETQYF
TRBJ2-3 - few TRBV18 TGTGCCAGCTCACCACCCGGGGGAGGCACAGATACGCAGTATTTT CASSPPGGGTDTQYF
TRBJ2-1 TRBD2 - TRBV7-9 TGTGCCTCGGAGGCGGGAGTTTTCTACAATGAGCAGTTCTTC CASEAGVFYNEQFF
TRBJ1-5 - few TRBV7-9 TGTGCCAGCAGCTTCGGGGGGCAGCCCCAGCATTTT CASSFGGQPQHF
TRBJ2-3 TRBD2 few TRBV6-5 TGTGCCAGCAGTTATAGCGGGAGGGGCACAGATACGCAGTATTTT CASSYSGRGTDTQYF
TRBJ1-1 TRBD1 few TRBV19 TGTGCCAGTAGCTTTCAGGGGGGCACTGAAGCTTTCTTT CASSFQGGTEAFF
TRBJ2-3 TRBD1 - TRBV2 TGTGCCAGCAGGAGCCAGGGGGTGAAGGGAGATACGCAGTATTTT CASRSQGVKGDTQYF
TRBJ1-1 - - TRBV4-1 TGCGCCAGCAGCCAAGATGTCGCTGGAGGGAGGGGTGAAGCTTTCTTT CASSQDVAGGRGEAFF
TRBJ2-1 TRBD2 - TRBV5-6 TGTGCCAGCAGCTTGCTAGCGGGAGTTGAGCAGTTCTTC CASSLLAGVEQFF
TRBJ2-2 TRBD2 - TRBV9 TGTGCCAGCAGCGGGACTAGCAACACCGGGGAGCTGTTTTTT CASSGTSNTGELFF
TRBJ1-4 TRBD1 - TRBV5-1 TGCGCCAGCAGCTATGGACAGGGCGGTGAAAAACTGTTTTTT CASSYGQGGEKLFF
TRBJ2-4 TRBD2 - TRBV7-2 TGTGCCAGCAGCCATGCTAGCGGAGTAGCCAAAAACATTCAGTACTTC CASSHASGVAKNIQYF
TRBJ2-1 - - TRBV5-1 TGCGCTAGCCTACTGGAGAGCTCCTACAATGAGCAGTTCTTC CASLLESSYNEQFF
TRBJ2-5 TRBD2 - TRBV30 TGTGCCTGGAGTGTAGGGAGTAGCGGGGAGACCCAGTACTTC CAWSVGSSGETQYF
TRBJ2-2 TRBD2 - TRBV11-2 TGTGCCAGCAGCTTAGCCCCAAGCGGGAGGACCGGGGAGCTGTTTTTT CASSLAPSGRTGELFF
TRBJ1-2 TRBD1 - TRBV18 TGTGCCAGCTCGGGGACAGGGAACTATGGCTACACCTTC CASSGTGNYGYTF
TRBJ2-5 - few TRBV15 TGTGCCACCAGCTTGGGAGGCGAGACCCAGTACTTC CATSLGGETQYF